A selection of T cell receptor beta chains follows, all from one sample in a study of OX40 agonist ivuxolimab in advanced cancers. Data came from immunoSEQ multiplex PCR; TCRdb stores just in-frame clones and leaves some out. The top ten clones hold 5.9% of a sample with approximately 69,000 clones, around four fifths of them seen once. Sample: CD4+ or CD8+ T cells sorted from blood, taken in a trial of the OX40 agonist ivuxolimab. Receptors were obtained from an adult with an advanced solid tumor such as melanoma, head and neck, liver or kidney cancer. Each CDR3 is given with its conserved first and last residue. The D gene is left open where the match is weak. Size tells how often a clone was seen (once, few, many) or the class of an expanded clone, and some rows leave it out.

abundance	v_gene	d_gene	j_gene	CDR3aa
NA	TRBV11-3	NA	TRBJ2-1	CASSLGSGGGLNEQFF
NA	TRBV2	TRBD2	TRBJ2-2	CASSEDPPGGGSTGELFF
NA	TRBV7-8	NA	TRBJ2-3	CASSSRQYQTKTSTDTQYF
NA	TRBV7-6	TRBD1	TRBJ2-7	CASSLYRDRAYEQYF
once	TRBV4-1	TRBD1	TRBJ1-5	CASSQREGAQPQHF
NA	TRBV19	NA	TRBJ2-6	CASTAPGANVLTF
NA	TRBV30	NA	TRBJ2-5	CAWRIYQETQYF
NA	TRBV18	NA	TRBJ2-7	CASSPRNGEGAREQYF
NA	TRBV27	NA	TRBJ2-6	CASSSPGTGANVLTF
NA	TRBV5-5	TRBD1	TRBJ1-5	CASSLGQGVNQPQHF
NA	TRBV9	NA	TRBJ2-1	CASSPYGGLDNEQFF
NA	TRBV7-6	NA	TRBJ2-7	CASSSGPYEQYF
NA	TRBV6-1	TRBD2	TRBJ2-1	CASRGLATYNEQFF
NA	TRBV5-5	NA	TRBJ1-5	CASTLGMDNQPQHF
NA	TRBV7-9	NA	TRBJ1-6	CASSSSGGRGSPLHF
NA	TRBV11-2	NA	TRBJ1-4	CASSLSWRVNEKLFF
NA	TRBV9	NA	TRBJ1-3	CASSPLVESSGNTIYF
NA	TRBV7-8	NA	TRBJ2-5	CASSLGAGNLETQYF
NA	TRBV9	TRBD1	TRBJ1-5	CASSVFSRGRNQPQHF
NA	TRBV10-1	NA	TRBJ2-3	CASSRGGDEDTQYF
NA	TRBV27	TRBD1	TRBJ1-5	CASRPGQNNQPQHF
NA	TRBV5-6	NA	TRBJ1-5	CASSRGGARVNQPQHF
NA	TRBV7-2	TRBD1	TRBJ1-3	CASSPAPTGVGNTIYF
NA	TRBV19	TRBD1	TRBJ1-3	CASMRQGGGNTIYF